This TCR beta chain derives from a study of persistence of HIV-infected CD4 T cells. Study as a whole: A median of roughly 8 years of suppressive ART preceded sampling. Whole-study results and caveats: TCRbeta richness was lower in CMV- and Gag-responding cells than in anti-CD3/anti-CD28-responding cells.

Remarks on this clone: Its antigen is as yet unknown.

Overlapping HIV-1 Gag 15-mer peptides at around 1 ug per peptide per mL were used. CD4+ T cells upregulating both CD40 ligand and CD69 were sorted as responding cells. PBMCs were depleted of CD8+ T cells before stimulation. Anti-CD28/CD49d costimulation, CD40-blocking antibody and enfuvirtide were given to CD8-depleted PBMCs for less than 20 hours. This was the immunoSEQ version 4 assay in survey mode. Clones were read by immunoSEQ multiplex PCR, and TCRdb kept only the in-frame ones, dropping some. Of roughly 8,500 clones listed, roughly 85% are singletons. Sequenced here: CD4+ T cells sorted from PBMCs after roughly 19-hour stimulation, sampled from a patient who received antiretroviral therapy. The clonotype comes from an adult woman with HIV who was CMV-seropositive.

In DNA form, the CDR3 reads TGTGCCAGTTTAGCGGAAGAGACCCAGTACTTC. It codes for CASLAEETQYF. The chain has TRBV28 and TRBJ2-5; weak D call: TRBD2 (6 bases). This CDR3 has 11 amino acids. CDR1 and CDR2 (germline): MDHEN, SYDVKM. V shed 9 bases and J shed 3 bases, with 8 bases lying between them. Full variable domain (missing parts from reference TRBV28 and TRBJ2-5): DVKVTQSSRYLVKRTGEKVFLECVQDMDHENMFWYRQDPGLGLRLIYFSYDVKMKEKGDIPEGYSVSREKKERFSLILESASTNQTSMYLCASLAEETQYFGPGTRLLVL.